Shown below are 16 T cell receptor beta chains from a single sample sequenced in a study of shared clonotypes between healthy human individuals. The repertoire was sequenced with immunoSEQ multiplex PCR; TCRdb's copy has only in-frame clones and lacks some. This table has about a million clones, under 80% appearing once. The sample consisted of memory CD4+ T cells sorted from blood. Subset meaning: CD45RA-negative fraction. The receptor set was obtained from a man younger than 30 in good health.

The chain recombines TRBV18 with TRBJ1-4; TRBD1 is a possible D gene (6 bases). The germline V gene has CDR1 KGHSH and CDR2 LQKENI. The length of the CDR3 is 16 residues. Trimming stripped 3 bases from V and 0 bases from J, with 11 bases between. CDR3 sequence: CASSPGHLSTNEKLFF. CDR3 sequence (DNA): TGTGCCAGCTCACCGGGACACCTCTCAACTAATGAAAAACTGTTTTTT.

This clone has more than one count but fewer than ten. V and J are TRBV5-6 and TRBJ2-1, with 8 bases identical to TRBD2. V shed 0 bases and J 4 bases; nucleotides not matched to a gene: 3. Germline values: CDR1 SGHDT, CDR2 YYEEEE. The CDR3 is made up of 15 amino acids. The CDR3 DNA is TGTGCCAGCAGCTTGGTGGTAGCGGGGTACAATGAGCAGTTCTTC. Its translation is CASSLVVAGYNEQFF.

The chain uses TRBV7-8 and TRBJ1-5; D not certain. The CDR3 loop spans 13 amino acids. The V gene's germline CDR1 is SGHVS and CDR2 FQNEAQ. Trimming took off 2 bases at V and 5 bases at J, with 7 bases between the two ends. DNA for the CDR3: TGTGCCAGCAGCTTATCGATCGATCAGCCCCAGCATTTT. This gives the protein CASSLSIDQPQHF.

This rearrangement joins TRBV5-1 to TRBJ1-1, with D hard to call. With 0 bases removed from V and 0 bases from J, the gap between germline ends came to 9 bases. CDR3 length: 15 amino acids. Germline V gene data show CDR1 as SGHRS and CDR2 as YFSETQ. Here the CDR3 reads CASSLVATLNTEAFF. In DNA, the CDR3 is TGCGCCAGCAGCTTGGTTGCGACTTTGAACACTGAAGCTTTCTTT.

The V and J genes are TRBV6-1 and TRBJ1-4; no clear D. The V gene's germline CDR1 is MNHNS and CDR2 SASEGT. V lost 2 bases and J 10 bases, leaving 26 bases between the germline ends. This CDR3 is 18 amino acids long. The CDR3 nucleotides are TGTGCCAGCAGTGAATCATCTGTAGGGTCCTCCCGGAGAGGAAAACTGTTTTTT. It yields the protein CASSESSVGSSRRGKLFF.

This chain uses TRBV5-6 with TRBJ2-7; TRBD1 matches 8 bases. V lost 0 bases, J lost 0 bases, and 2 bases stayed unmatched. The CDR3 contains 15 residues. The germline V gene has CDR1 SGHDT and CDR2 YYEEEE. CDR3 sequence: CASSLGTGISYEQYF. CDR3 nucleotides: TGTGCCAGCAGCTTGGGGACAGGGATCTCCTACGAGCAGTACTTC.

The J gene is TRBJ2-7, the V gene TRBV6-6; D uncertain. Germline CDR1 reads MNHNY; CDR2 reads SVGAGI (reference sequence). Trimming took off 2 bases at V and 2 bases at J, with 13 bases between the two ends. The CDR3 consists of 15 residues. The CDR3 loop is CASSYGRGGAYEQYF. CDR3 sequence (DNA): TGTGCCAGCAGTTACGGGCGAGGTGGGGCCTACGAGCAGTACTTC.

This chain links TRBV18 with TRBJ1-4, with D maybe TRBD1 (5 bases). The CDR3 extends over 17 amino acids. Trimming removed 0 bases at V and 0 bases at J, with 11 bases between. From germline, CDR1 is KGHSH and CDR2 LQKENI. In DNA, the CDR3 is TGTGCCAGCTCACCACCGGGGGACTTTGCAACTAATGAAAAACTGTTTTTT. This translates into CASSPPGDFATNEKLFF.

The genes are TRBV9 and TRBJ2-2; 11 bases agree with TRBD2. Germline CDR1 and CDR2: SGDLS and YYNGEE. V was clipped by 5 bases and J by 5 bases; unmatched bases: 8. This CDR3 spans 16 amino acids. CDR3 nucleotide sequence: TGTGCCAGCAGTGATAGCGGGAGGGCCAGGACCGGGGAGCTGTTTTTT. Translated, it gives CASSDSGRARTGELFF.

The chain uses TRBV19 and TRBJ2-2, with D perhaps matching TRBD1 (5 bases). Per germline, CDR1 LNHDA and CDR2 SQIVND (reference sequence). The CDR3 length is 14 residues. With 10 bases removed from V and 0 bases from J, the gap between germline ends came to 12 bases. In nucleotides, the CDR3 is TGTGCCACACAGACAGCCCCGAACACCGGGGAGCTGTTTTTT. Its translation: CATQTAPNTGELFF.

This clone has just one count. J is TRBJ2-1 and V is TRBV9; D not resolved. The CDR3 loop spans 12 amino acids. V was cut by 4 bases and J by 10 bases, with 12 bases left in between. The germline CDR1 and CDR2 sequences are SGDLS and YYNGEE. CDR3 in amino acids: CASSPDVREQFF. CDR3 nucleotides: TGTGCCAGCAGCCCGGACGTACGGGAGCAGTTCTTC.

The CDR3 reads CASMPGDGVSPQHF. CDR3 coding DNA: TGTGCCAGCATGCCGGGTGACGGGGTGTCGCCCCAGCATTTT. The chain employs TRBV6-1 and TRBJ1-5, with D unresolved. V was clipped by 7 bases and J by 9 bases, with 19 bases between them. Per the germline V gene, CDR1 is MNHNS and CDR2 is SASEGT. The CDR3 loop spans 14 amino acids.

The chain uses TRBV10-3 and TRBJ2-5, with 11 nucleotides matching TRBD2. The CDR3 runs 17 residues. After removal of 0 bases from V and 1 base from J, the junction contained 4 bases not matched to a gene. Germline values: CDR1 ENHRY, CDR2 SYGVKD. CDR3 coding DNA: TGTGCCATCAGTGAGTCACCAGGGACTAGCGGCCAAGAGACCCAGTACTTC. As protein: CAISESPGTSGQETQYF.

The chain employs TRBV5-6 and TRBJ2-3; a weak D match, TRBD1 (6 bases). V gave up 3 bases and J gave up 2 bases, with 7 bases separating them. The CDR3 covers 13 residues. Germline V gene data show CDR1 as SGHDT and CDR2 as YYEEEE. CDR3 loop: CASSWDITDTQYF. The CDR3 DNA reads TGTGCCAGCAGCTGGGACATCACAGATACGCAGTATTTT.

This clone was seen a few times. Here the CDR3 reads CASTRQGLGRDTGELFF. The CDR3 bases are TGTGCCAGCACCCGACAGGGTTTGGGGCGGGACACCGGGGAGCTGTTTTTT. V usage is TRBV27 and J usage is TRBJ2-2; 7 nucleotides match TRBD1. The V segment lost 7 bases and the J segment 3 bases; nucleotides outside the gene matches: 14. In germline, CDR1 is MNHEY, CDR2 SMNVEV (reference sequence). The CDR3 is 17 residues long.

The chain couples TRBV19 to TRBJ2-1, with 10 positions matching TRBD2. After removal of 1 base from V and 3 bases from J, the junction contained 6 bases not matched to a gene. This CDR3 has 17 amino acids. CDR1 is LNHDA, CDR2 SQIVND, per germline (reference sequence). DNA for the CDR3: TGTGCCAGTAGTATAGTCCCTAGCGGGGGAATCTACAATGAGCAGTTCTTC. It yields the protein CASSIVPSGGIYNEQFF.